What follows are 8 T cell receptor beta chains derived from one specimen sequenced in a study of beta chain features in type 1 diabetes. What was sequenced were expressed TCRB transcripts, since all of the isolated RNA had been reverse transcribed. Sequencing used immunoSEQ multiplex PCR; TCRdb keeps in-frame clones, though not all of them. Of over 120,000 clones listed, about 9.2% are singletons. Material for sequencing was central memory CD4+ T cells from blood. The receptors were sampled from a man aged 18 to 30 in good health.

There are many counts of this clone. This sequence joins TRBV4-1 and TRBJ2-4, with 8 bases aligning to TRBD2. V trimming: 3 bases; J trimming: 10 bases; junction bases outside the gene matches: 5. The V gene's germline CDR1 is MGHRA and CDR2 YSYEKL. This CDR3 has 13 amino acids. CDR3 in DNA: TGCGCCAGCAGCCAGGAGCGGGGGAGGATTCAGTACTTC. Translating gives CASSQERGRIQYF.

This clone came up a few times. The same CDR3 can be traced to other DNA sequences in this sample. This chain links TRBV7-6 with TRBJ1-4; 9 nucleotides match TRBD1. CDR3 length equals 14 residues. CDR1 SGHVS and CDR2 FNYEAQ come from the germline V gene. V lost 3 bases to trimming and J lost 5 bases; unmatched junction nucleotides: 1. The CDR3 here is CASSLGQGNEKLFF. The CDR3 bases are TGTGCCAGCAGCTTGGGACAGGGAAATGAAAAACTGTTTTTT. The whole variable domain, remainder taken from reference TRBV7-6 and TRBJ1-4, is GAGVSQSPRYKVTKRGQDVALRCDPISGHVSLYWYRQALGQGPEFLTYFNYEAQQDKSGLPNDRFSAERPEGSISTLTIQRTEQRDSAMYRCASSLGQGNEKLFFGSGTQLSVL.

This clone was recorded a few times. The V and J genes are TRBV18 and TRBJ2-2; D ambiguous. Per germline, CDR1 KGHSH and CDR2 LQKENI. Trimming took 3 bases from V and 4 from J, leaving 6 bases between them. The CDR3 extends over 13 amino acids. The CDR3 coding sequence is TGTGCCAGCTCACCCCTGAGCACCGGGGAGCTGTTTTTT. Translation: CASSPLSTGELFF.

This clone turned up a few times. The chain couples TRBV11-2 to TRBJ2-1; D gene ambiguous. Trimming stripped 1 base from V and 5 bases from J, with 6 bases between. The CDR3 sequence is 13 residues long. Germline V CDR1 and CDR2: SGHAT, FQNNGV. CDR3 region: CASSLGQNNEQFF. The CDR3 DNA follows: TGTGCCAGCAGCTTAGGACAAAACAATGAGCAGTTCTTC.

V usage is TRBV7-9 and J usage is TRBJ2-5; 13 positions agree with TRBD2. Germline-derived CDR1 and CDR2 are SEHNR and FQNEAQ (reference sequence). The CDR3 runs 18 residues. Trimming at V came to 4 bases and at J to 5 bases, leaving 13 bases not matched to a gene. The DNA of the CDR3 is TGTGCCAGCAGCTCCAAAAAGAGACTAGCGGGGGGTATTGAGACCCAGTACTTC. Protein: CASSSKKRLAGGIETQYF.

The V gene is TRBV4-1, the J gene TRBJ1-3, with D possibly matching TRBD1 (5 bases). The ends were cut back, 2 bases at V and 2 bases at J, with 16 bases in the middle. Germline V gene data show CDR1 as MGHRA and CDR2 as YSYEKL. This CDR3 has 17 amino acids. The CDR3 DNA reads TGCGCCAGCAGCCAACCCTCCAGCTGGGGGGCTGGAAACACCATATATTTT. Translation: CASSQPSSWGAGNTIYF.

This clone was picked up a small number of times. J is TRBJ1-2 and V is TRBV6-5; 7 bases align to TRBD1. CDR1 and CDR2 from the germline V gene are MNHEY and SVGAGI. This CDR3 is built from 13 residues. Germline trimming cut 6 bases from V and 4 bases from J; bases unmatched to any gene: 5. Here the CDR3 DNA reads TGTGCCAGCAGGGTGACAGGGTCCTATGGCTACACCTTC. Its protein is CASRVTGSYGYTF.

The rearrangement links TRBV5-8 to TRBJ1-2; 7 bases align to TRBD1. CDR3 length: 14 residues. V gave up 0 bases and J gave up 5 bases; unmatched junction bases: 4. Per germline, CDR1 SGHTS and CDR2 YDEGEE. The DNA of the CDR3 is TGTGCCAGCAGCTTGGGACAGGGAGATTATGGCTACACCTTC. Translation gives CASSLGQGDYGYTF.